One and the same sample provided the 28 T cell receptor beta chains below, sequenced in a study of T-cell memory formation after mild COVID-19. TCRdb re-called the 5' RACE reads with MiXCR, one entry per CDR3 protein. This sample has about 290,000 distinct CDR3 sequences; around a sixth occur once, and the top ten carry 22%. The material sequenced was PBMCs or a T cell subset sorted from them (not recorded which). The source of these receptors is a man aged 18 to 29 who had mild COVID-19 (a few samples of this study predate the infection). Cell type and time point are not known.

This clonotype was observed many times. V usage is TRBV11-2 and J usage is TRBJ1-1, with D uncertain. V dropped 0 bases and J dropped 0 bases, with 11 bases sitting between them. The CDR3 covers 16 residues. Germline-derived CDR1 and CDR2 are SGHAT and FQNNGV. The CDR3 sequence: CASSLEFGKMNTEAFF. The CDR3 DNA is TGTGCCAGCAGCTTAGAGTTTGGAAAAATGAACACTGAAGCTTTCTTT.

This clonotype was recorded many times. V is TRBV5-1 and J is TRBJ2-3; possibly TRBD2 for D (6 bases). CDR3 length: 14 amino acids. V lost 3 bases, J lost 2 bases, and 10 bases lay in between. The germline gives CDR1 SGHRS, CDR2 YFSETQ. The CDR3 spells CASSWRDLTDTQYF. DNA of the CDR3: TGCGCCAGCAGCTGGCGGGACCTCACAGATACGCAGTATTTT.

The chain links TRBV10-3 to TRBJ1-5; D gene ambiguous. Germline CDR1 and CDR2: ENHRY and SYGVKD. The CDR3 extends over 13 amino acids. The V end lost 8 bases, the J end lost 3 bases, and 11 bases lay between the germline ends. The CDR3 is CAIRSQSNQPQHF. CDR3 sequence (DNA): TGTGCCATCCGATCACAATCCAATCAGCCCCAGCATTTT.

This clonotype was picked up a small number of times. The rearrangement links TRBV6-5 to TRBJ2-2; D unresolved. The CDR3 length is 14 residues. Germline lookup yields CDR1 MNHEY and CDR2 SVGAGI. V dropped 0 bases and J dropped 7 bases, with 9 bases sitting between them. CDR3 region: CASSYSGLGGELFF. The DNA of the CDR3 is TGTGCCAGCAGTTACTCGGGTTTGGGCGGGGAGCTGTTTTTT.

This chain connects TRBV7-9 to TRBJ1-5, with D hard to call. This CDR3 has 11 amino acids. Germline CDR1 reads SEHNR; CDR2 reads FQNEAQ (reference sequence). With 11 bases removed from V and 5 bases from J, the gap between germline ends came to 10 bases. CDR3 DNA sequence: TGTGCCGCCGGCGTCGATCAGCCCCAGCATTTT. Encoded protein: CAAGVDQPQHF.

This clonotype has just a few counts. The V call is TRBV20-1, the J call TRBJ1-1, with D perhaps matching TRBD1 (5 bases). The germline CDR1 and CDR2 sequences are DFQATT and SNEGSKA (reference sequence). V was shortened by 3 bases and J by 1 base, with 15 bases between the two germline ends. This CDR3 comprises 15 residues. CDR3 loop: CSASKNGAGNTEAFF. In DNA, the CDR3 is TGCAGTGCTAGTAAGAACGGGGCAGGGAACACTGAAGCTTTCTTT.

The chain links TRBV23-1 to TRBJ1-4; 10 nucleotides agree with TRBD1. TRBV23-1 is labeled an ORF, and its function is uncertain. Trimming cost V 9 bases and J 8 bases; bases outside gene matches: 6. The CDR3 extends over 13 amino acids. The CDR3 spells CARKGTGAEKLFF. CDR3 in DNA: TGCGCCAGAAAGGGGACAGGGGCCGAAAAACTGTTTTTT.

This clonotype turned up a few times. This chain links TRBV12-3 or TRBV12-4 with TRBJ1-5, with TRBD1 matching over 7 bases. The CDR3 covers 15 residues. V shed 6 bases and J 6 bases; nucleotides not matched to a gene: 11. CDR3 nucleotides: TGTGCCAGCAGCCGTGACAGGGCGAGGGGTCAGCCCCAGCATTTT. Protein product: CASSRDRARGQPQHF.

This clonotype turned up a few times. This chain links TRBV5-1 with TRBJ2-5; tentative D call: TRBD1 (5 bases). The CDR3 loop spans 13 amino acids. Germline V gene sequence: CDR1 SGHRS, CDR2 YFSETQ. The ends were cut back, 4 bases at V and 5 bases at J, with 12 bases in the middle. The CDR3 nucleotides are TGCGCCAGCAGCCTATGGACAACGGAGACCCAGTACTTC. This encodes CASSLWTTETQYF.

This chain connects TRBV24-1 to TRBJ1-1; D is unresolved. The germline V and J ends were trimmed by 3 bases and 6 bases, with 7 bases remaining between them. Germline V gene sequence: CDR1 KGHDR, CDR2 SFDVKD. This CDR3 has 12 amino acids. The CDR3 sequence is CATSDPGPEAFF. For the CDR3, the DNA is TGTGCCACCAGTGATCCTGGACCTGAAGCTTTCTTT.

This clonotype was seen a handful of times. This sequence joins TRBV7-6 and TRBJ2-7; 7 nucleotides agree with TRBD2. The germline V gene encodes CDR1 SGHVS and CDR2 FNYEAQ. CDR3 length: 14 amino acids. J was trimmed by 3 bases and V by 5 bases; bases with no gene match: 7. CDR3 residues: CASSPREGDYEQYF. The CDR3 DNA reads TGTGCCAGCAGCCCCAGGGAGGGCGACTACGAGCAGTACTTC.

The V and J genes are TRBV4-1 and TRBJ2-4, with D uncertain. The CDR3 has 13 amino acids. The V end was cut by 0 bases, the J end by 7 bases, with 7 bases between. Germline CDR1 reads MGHRA; CDR2 reads YSYEKL. In DNA, the CDR3 is TGCGCCAGCAGCCAAGAGGCCGGGAACATTCAGTACTTC. Its protein product is CASSQEAGNIQYF.

The chain employs TRBV29-1 and TRBJ1-3; TRBD1 is a possible D gene (6 bases). V lost 5 bases, J lost 0 bases, and 17 bases lay in between. There are 16 residues in the CDR3. Per germline, CDR1 SQVTM and CDR2 ANQGSEA. DNA of the CDR3: TGCAGCGTTTCTTATCAGGGCAGGGGCTCTGGAAACACCATATATTTT. Protein sequence: CSVSYQGRGSGNTIYF.

This clonotype was counted only a few times. The chain uses TRBV29-1 and TRBJ1-2; TRBD1 agrees at 7 bases. From germline, CDR1 is SQVTM and CDR2 ANQGSEA. The CDR3 runs 13 residues. V shed 6 bases and J 6 bases; nucleotides not matched to a gene: 10. CDR3 nucleotide sequence: TGCAGCGTCTACCCCAATGGACAGGATGGCTACACCTTC. Protein: CSVYPNGQDGYTF.

This clonotype came up a few times. This chain uses TRBV12-3 or TRBV12-4 with TRBJ1-1; the match to TRBD1 covers 8 bases. The CDR3 consists of 12 residues. Unmatched junction bases numbered 4, after V lost 9 bases and J lost 4 bases. CDR3 residues: CASRTGPTEAFF. In nucleotides, the CDR3 is TGTGCCAGTAGGACAGGGCCCACTGAAGCTTTCTTT.

The chain carries TRBV7-8 and TRBJ2-5; perhaps TRBD1 as D (6 bases). The germline V gene encodes CDR1 SGHVS and CDR2 FQNEAQ. The CDR3 is 14 residues long. V was trimmed by 5 bases and J by 4 bases, leaving 14 bases between them. The CDR3 loop reads CASSPGASRETQYF. DNA of the CDR3: TGTGCCAGCAGCCCAGGGGCGAGTCGAGAGACCCAGTACTTC.

This chain uses TRBV6-2 or TRBV6-3 with TRBJ2-7; D is possibly TRBD2 (6 bases). Germline CDR1 MNHEY, CDR2 SVGEGT. The ends were cut back, 6 bases at V and 3 bases at J, with 15 bases in the middle. This CDR3 comprises 14 residues. The CDR3 spells CASRVRDGDYEQYF. In nucleotides, the CDR3 is TGTGCCAGCAGAGTGCGGGACGGCGACTACGAGCAGTACTTC.

This clonotype has only a few counts. V is TRBV11-2 and J is TRBJ2-2, with D uncertain. In germline, CDR1 is SGHAT, CDR2 FQNNGV. CDR3 length: 13 residues. Trimming took off 1 base at V and 3 bases at J, with 3 bases between the two ends. In DNA, the CDR3 is TGTGCCAGCAGCTTAGTAGACACCGGGGAGCTGTTTTTT. Protein: CASSLVDTGELFF.

This chain connects TRBV6-2 or TRBV6-3 to TRBJ2-7; D is perhaps TRBD1 or TRBD2 (5 bases each). V was trimmed by 4 bases and J by 2 bases, leaving 6 bases between them. The CDR3 runs to 12 residues. Germline CDR1 reads MNHEY; CDR2 reads SVGEGT. CDR3 nucleotides: TGTGCCAGCAGTTGGGACGCCTACGAGCAGTACGTC. Protein: CASSWDAYEQYV.

This clonotype has just a few counts. The chain couples TRBV19 to TRBJ1-1, with 8 bases fitting TRBD1. V lost 9 bases, J lost 1 base, and 7 bases stayed unmatched. In germline, CDR1 is LNHDA, CDR2 SQIVND (reference sequence). This CDR3 has 14 amino acids. Here the CDR3 DNA reads TGTGCCAGAAACGGACAGGGTGCGAACACTGAAGCTTTCTTT. It is translated as CARNGQGANTEAFF.

This rearrangement joins TRBV4-1 to TRBJ2-2, with D uncertain. The V end was cut by 2 bases, the J end by 5 bases, with 12 bases between. The CDR3 consists of 15 residues. The germline V gene encodes CDR1 MGHRA and CDR2 YSYEKL. CDR3 residues: CASSQIDGYTGELFF. The CDR3 DNA is TGCGCCAGCAGCCAAATCGATGGTTATACCGGGGAGCTGTTTTTT.

The CDR3 nucleotides read TGTGCCAGCAGCTTGGTAGGTCGGACAGGGGTTTCGTACGAGCAGTACGTC. Protein product: CASSLVGRTGVSYEQYV. This chain connects TRBV5-4 to TRBJ2-7; 9 bases match TRBD1. Germline CDR1 and CDR2: SGHNT and YYREEE (reference sequence). J gave up 4 bases and V 0 bases, and 11 bases lay outside the gene matches. The CDR3 length is 17 residues.

This clonotype was counted only a few times. The V gene is TRBV7-2, the J gene TRBJ2-1, with TRBD2 identical over 8 bases. V lost 4 bases to trimming and J lost 10 bases; unmatched junction nucleotides: 9. The germline gives CDR1 SGHTA, CDR2 FQGNSA. This CDR3 is built from 14 residues. The CDR3 loop reads CASSSIPIAGEQFF. DNA for the CDR3: TGTGCCAGCAGCTCGATACCCATAGCGGGGGAGCAGTTCTTC.

This clonotype was observed a few times. The J gene is TRBJ2-7, the V gene TRBV29-1; D not resolved. The V end lost 1 base, the J end lost 4 bases, and 11 bases lay between the germline ends. The CDR3 is made up of 13 amino acids. CDR1 SQVTM and CDR2 ANQGSEA come from the germline V gene. The CDR3 DNA reads as TGCAGCGTTGAAGGGGTAGAGGATTACGAGCAGTACTTC. Protein sequence: CSVEGVEDYEQYF.

This clonotype was picked up many times. The chain joins TRBV5-5 to TRBJ2-5; 9 bases line up with TRBD1. The V segment lost 3 bases and the J segment 4 bases; nucleotides outside the gene matches: 13. The germline V gene has CDR1 SGHKS and CDR2 YYEKEE (reference sequence). This CDR3 spans 17 amino acids. The CDR3 sequence is CASSSQPGQGIGETQYF. The CDR3 nucleotides read TGTGCCAGCAGCTCGCAACCGGGACAGGGAATTGGAGAGACCCAGTACTTC.

This rearrangement joins TRBV25-1 to TRBJ2-1, with TRBD2 as a possible D gene (6 bases). Germline CDR1 reads MGHDK; CDR2 reads SYGVNS. Between the trimmed V and J ends, which lost 11 bases and 4 bases, there was a span of 15 bases. This CDR3 region has 13 residues. CDR3 sequence: CACLGLGYNEQFF. The DNA of the CDR3 is TGTGCCTGTCTGGGACTTGGGTACAATGAGCAGTTCTTC. Drawing the rest from reference TRBV25-1 and TRBJ2-1, the complete variable domain is EADIYQTPRYLVIGTGKKITLECSQTMGHDKMYWYQQDPGMELHLIHYSYGVNSTEKGDLSSESTVSRIRTEHFPLTLESARPSHTSQYLCACLGLGYNEQFFGPGTRLTVL.

V and J are TRBV28 and TRBJ2-7, with 9 bases aligning to TRBD1. Germline V gene lookup returns CDR1 MDHEN and CDR2 SYDVKM. V gave up 6 bases and J gave up 6 bases; unmatched junction bases: 3. The CDR3 loop spans 12 amino acids. CDR3 sequence: CASRNRGLEQYV. The DNA of the CDR3 is TGTGCCAGCAGGAACAGGGGGCTCGAGCAGTACGTC.

This clonotype was recorded at least ten times. The genes are TRBV20-1 and TRBJ2-1; 8 bases are a match to TRBD2. The germline V gene encodes CDR1 DFQATT and CDR2 SNEGSKA (reference sequence). Unmatched junction bases numbered 12, after V lost 6 bases and J lost 8 bases. The CDR3 is 14 residues long. CDR3 DNA sequence: TGCAGTGCGAACGGGGGGGGCCTGGAGCATGAGCAGTTCTTC. It is translated as CSANGGGLEHEQFF.